Listed here are 8 T cell receptor beta chains from one sample, sequenced in a study of blood T cell repertoires in COVID-19. TCRdb keeps only in-frame clones here, not all; method: immunoSEQ multiplex PCR. The sample lists 150,000 to 180,000 clones, under 85% occurring once. Sequenced material: peripheral blood. These receptor sequences come from a man aged 55 to 69 with COVID-19, enrolled during active disease.

V gene TRBV6-2 or TRBV6-3 combines with J gene TRBJ1-6; D may be TRBD1 (6 bases). From germline, CDR1 is MNHEY and CDR2 SVGEGT. The CDR3 spans 16 residues. V lost 2 bases, J lost 7 bases, and 15 bases lay in between. The CDR3: CASSYVPRGGNSPLHF. The CDR3 nucleotides read TGTGCCAGCAGTTACGTTCCCCGAGGGGGAAATTCACCCCTCCACTTT.

The J gene is TRBJ1-2, the V gene TRBV4-2; tentatively, D is TRBD1 (5 bases). This CDR3 contains 16 residues. The ends were cut back, 2 bases at V and 3 bases at J, with 16 bases in the middle. Germline-derived CDR1 and CDR2 are LGHNA and YNFKEQ. The CDR3 nucleotides read TGTGCCAGCAGCCAAAGAGATAGGGGCAGCGACTATGGCTACACCTTC. This gives the protein CASSQRDRGSDYGYTF.

The chain recombines TRBV18 with TRBJ1-4, with 7 bases aligning to TRBD1. In germline, CDR1 is KGHSH, CDR2 LQKENI. This CDR3 is built from 14 residues. V shed 6 bases, J shed 3 bases, and the junction held 4 bases outside the gene matches. The CDR3: CASSPGQPNEKLFF. As DNA, the CDR3 is TGTGCCAGCTCTCCGGGACAGCCTAATGAAAAACTGTTTTTT. The variable domain in full, with the rest retrieved from reference TRBV18 and TRBJ1-4, is NAGVMQNPRHLVRRRGQEARLRCSPMKGHSHVYWYRQLPEEGLKFMVYLQKENIIDESGMPKERFSAEFPKEGPSILRIQQVVRGDSAAYFCASSPGQPNEKLFFGSGTQLSVL.

This clone occurred once. The genes are TRBV30 and TRBJ2-3, with D unresolved. There are 12 residues in the CDR3. Germline V gene sequence: CDR1 GTSNPN, CDR2 SVGIG (reference sequence). V lost 5 bases to trimming and J lost 4 bases, with 10 bases between them. In nucleotides, the CDR3 is TGTGCCTGGGGCAGGATGCCAGATACGCAGTATTTT. Translation: CAWGRMPDTQYF.

The V gene is TRBV2, the J gene TRBJ1-5; no clear D. Germline V gene sequence: CDR1 SNHLY, CDR2 FYNNEI. The CDR3 extends over 13 amino acids. V was trimmed by 3 bases and J by 4 bases, leaving 7 bases between them. CDR3 coding DNA: TGTGCCAGCAGTGACCAGTTGAATCAGCCCCAGCATTTT. Protein product: CASSDQLNQPQHF.

V and J are TRBV28 and TRBJ2-7; 7 bases line up with TRBD2. Germline CDR1 is MDHEN and CDR2 is SYDVKM. The CDR3 covers 14 residues. J lost 5 bases, V lost 3 bases, and 7 bases had no gene match. CDR3 region: CASSFRGVSHEQYF. Written as DNA, the CDR3 is TGTGCCAGCAGTTTTCGGGGGGTTAGCCACGAGCAGTACTTC.

Here the CDR3 reads CASSLRAGDEQYF. DNA of the CDR3: TGTGCCAGCAGCTTACGGGCAGGGGACGAGCAGTACTTC. The V and J genes are TRBV7-2 and TRBJ2-7; the D gene is possibly TRBD1 (6 bases). The CDR3 consists of 13 residues. The germline CDR1 and CDR2 sequences are SGHTA and FQGNSA. The V gene lost 2 bases and the J gene lost 5 bases, with 10 bases spanning the gap. Combining the CDR3 with reference TRBV7-2 and TRBJ2-7 gives the whole variable domain GAGVSQSPSNKVTEKGKDVELRCDPISGHTALYWYRQSLGQGLEFLIYFQGNSAPDKSGLPSDRFSAERTGGSVSTLTIQRTQQEDSAVYLCASSLRAGDEQYFGPGTRLTVT.

The CDR3 region is CATSSEGAKSGNTIYF. The CDR3, as DNA: TGTGCCACCAGCAGCGAGGGGGCTAAATCTGGAAACACCATATATTTT. The V and J genes are TRBV15 and TRBJ1-3; the match to TRBD1 covers 7 bases. Germline assignment: CDR1 LNHNV and CDR2 YYDKDF (reference sequence). With V trimmed by 3 bases and J by 1 base, 6 bases remained unmatched. CDR3 length: 16 amino acids.